This T cell receptor beta chain was observed in a study of blood T cells in healthy people across ages. For the study at large: Template switching captured about one barcoded beta molecule per two T cells.

Sample donors were healthy Caucasian individuals that came from Russia, aged roughly 6 to 100. With a J-beta primer mix and a sample-barcoded 5' primer, a second PCR ran 7 to 11 cycles. Every cDNA molecule carried a tag from a template-switch adaptor bearing 12 random nucleotides. Each sample provided no less than 2.5 million CDR3-containing paired-end reads. Each CDR3 protein is one row after TCRdb ran MiXCR on the 5' RACE reads. The sample comprises around 1,000,000 distinct CDR3 sequences, more than 30% of which are singletons, and around 12% rests with the top ten. Germline V gives CDR1 SGDLS, CDR2 YYNGEE. The CDR3 has 13 amino acids. Trimming shortened V by 0 bases and J by 4 bases, and 7 bases separated the two germline ends.

The source of this sequence is a young man in good health. The source material was blood. The chain uses TRBV9 and TRBJ1-2; D not resolved. The CDR3 reads CASSVEDVYGYTF. The CDR3 DNA is TGTGCCAGCAGCGTAGAAGACGTCTATGGCTACACCTTC.